This T cell receptor beta chain came from a study of monozygotic twins with cystic fibrosis (dated by TCRdb to the early 2020s). About the full investigation: Barcoded libraries were prepared from approximately 2.9 micrograms of fragmented DNA with roughly 15 PCR cycles. To assess genetic influence on V and J gene usage, the study compared TCR beta repertoires within and across 16 monozygotic twin pairs with cystic fibrosis. The cohort included ten female and six male twin pairs, mostly children and adolescents, aged roughly 2.0 to 40 years with a median of 9.1 years. On the day of blood sampling, twins were ranked among 1,100 or so cohort participants for weight-for-height and for FEVPerc (FEV1 disease centile). Data for three of the twin pairs had previously been reported in another context. Study-wide conclusions, independent of this receptor: No association turned up between shared CDR3 numbers and age, concordance or disease severity, and the cohort was small. Nucleotide-identical clonotype sharing was significantly higher within monozygotic CF twin pairs than between unrelated CF individuals (P = 0.000026, Mann-Whitney). Simpson clonality was generally low (median 0.0095), suggesting a naive-dominated repertoire, with higher clonality in the most severely affected patients. The greatest similarity to the co-twin was observed for V gene usage in 13 of 16 pairs and for J usage in 8 of 16 pairs, which suggested genetic constraints.

The twin pairs came from the European Cystic Fibrosis Twin and Sibling Study Cohort, a cohort that recruited patients from over a hundred CF clinics across 14 European countries. Zygosity and CFTR genotype were confirmed in-house, and zygosity was tested by multiplex PCR of nine short tandem repeat loci. Each twin gave a peripheral blood sample, and clinical parameters were documented on that same day of blood sampling. Genomic DNA was isolated from peripheral blood cells with phenol/chloroform and kept in TE buffer at 4 degrees C. Sequences SGHTA (CDR1) and FQGTGA (CDR2) are obtained from the germline V gene. Including cysteine and phenylalanine, the CDR3 has 13 amino acids. Kept here is only the CDR3 DNA, which spans 39 bases and is read in frame from base 1. Trimming takes 0 bases from V and 7 bases from J, and the germline ends sit 7 bases apart. About this clone itself: Its binding antigen is unknown. Per-base qualities were not stored, and no clone one base away is much larger.

Following the manufacturer's instructions, the researchers used the immunoSEQ immune profiling system to amplify TCR beta CDR3 regions via multiplex PCR. An Illumina NextSeq system was used to carry out the sequencing. The study's processing was this. The immunoSEQ Analyzer platform handled processing of the sequence data, and clonality was calculated by taking the square root of Simpson's index of productive rearrangements. Jensen-Shannon distance served as the measure of similarity in V and J usage, while OLGA was used to compute CDR3 generation probabilities. Shared CDR3 sequences were searched against the immuneACCESS database (August 2020) and VDJdb (December 2020). TCRdb's version of the immuneACCESS table is confined to in-frame rearrangements and falls short of the full clone set. An unresolved V gene accounts for under half of the shortfall where checked; the remainder is of unknown origin. D and trimming were read from the DNA, whereas the V and J calls and clone size are those reported in that table. This sample is represented by approximately 20,000 clones; 91% of them were singletons. Roughly 1.4% of the sample belongs to the ten largest clones.

The sample consisted of blood. This TCR derives from a girl aged 2 to 9 with cystic fibrosis. Here the chain combines TRBV7-3 and TRBJ2-1, with the identity of the D gene unclear. The DNA sequence is given as TGTGCCAGCAGCTTAACGGGTGGGAATGAGCAGTTCTTC. It is translated as CASSLTGGNEQFF.